This T cell receptor (beta chain) was profiled in a study of post-analysis software for immune sequencing data (dated by TCRdb to 2015 to 2017). The study in broad terms: Relapsing-remitting, secondary progressive and progressive-relapsing multiple sclerosis were recorded as disease courses, and subtype annotation was lacking for some patients. The patient repertoires were set against 11 previously published healthy control repertoires from donors whose ages ranged from roughly 6 to 26 years. A subset of samples was prepared in parallel using single-end sample barcoding, then pooled and co-amplified after Illumina adapter ligation.

To demonstrate the VDJtools post-analysis software, TCR beta repertoires were profiled from the peripheral blood of about 14 young patients with multiple sclerosis. Multiple sclerosis patients were children and adolescents aged about 6 to 15 years. A remark on this clonotype: Its antigen remains undetermined. Base qualities are not provided; no much larger clone lies one nucleotide away.

The junction carries 14 bases between V and J, which are trimmed by 7 bases and 0 bases respectively. The CDR3 holds 15 amino acids from the cysteine to the phenylalanine. The entry retains the CDR3 DNA only, 45 bases that are in frame from base 1. Per the germline V gene, SGDLS is the CDR1 and YYNGEE is the CDR2. Libraries were constructed by PCR. Sequencing relied on an Illumina HiSeq 2500. To reduce PCR and sequencing biases, unique molecular identifiers were incorporated into the TCR beta cDNA libraries. Every 1 to 10 million input T cells yielded approximately 500,000 cDNA molecules, meaning each molecule approximated one T cell. The patient libraries were prepared and sequenced with the same protocol used for the earlier healthy control dataset. Within a given batch, samples were prepared together, multiplexed and sequenced on the same HiSeq lane. The authors' analysis ran thus. Raw barcoded reads were processed with MIGEC, and single-read molecular identifier groups were discarded before consensus assembly and CDR3 extraction. Clonotype tables were post-analysed with VDJtools, and diversity was normalized by down-sampling all datasets to the smallest sample size. Repertoire overlap clustering matched CDR3 amino acid but not nucleotide sequences to correct batch-related cross-sample contamination. Using fastp trimming at Q25 and MiXCR clonotype assembly, TCRdb reanalyzed the public sequencing data and kept in-frame beta chains. CDR3 protein duplicates are merged, each entry listing the most common genes and DNA. The V and J calls shown here were made by TCRdb, not taken from the authors' results. The sample table contains fewer than 850,000 distinct CDR3 sequences; only one count was recorded for 30% of them. The ten largest make up around 0.56% of the sample.

General conclusions and limits of the study: When samples were clustered directly using the F measure, samples prepared in the same batch co-clustered strongly, which prompted a batch-effect correction. Multiple sclerosis patients had significantly lower normalized Chao1 diversity than controls, a result that suggests substantial peripheral T-cell clonal expansion. The multiple sclerosis patient group was slightly younger than the control group. Patients showed significantly higher frequencies than controls for about 5 TRBV segments, among them TRBV5-6, TRBV5-1 and TRBV20-1.

The sequenced sample was blood. The sequence is built from TRBV9 and TRBJ2-1, with the D gene call left open. This TCR was sampled from a girl between 5 and 17 years old with multiple sclerosis. The CDR3 is CASGWSSSSYNEQFF. The sequenced DNA is TGTGCCAGCGGTTGGTCGTCGAGCTCCTACAATGAGCAGTTCTTC.